These 17 T cell receptor beta chains were sequenced from one sample in a study of shared clonotypes between healthy human individuals. Method: immunoSEQ multiplex PCR; TCRdb's copy keeps in-frame clones and lacks some. The top ten clones hold about 0.13% of a sample with roughly 2.5 million clones, 85% to 95% of them seen once. Source material: naive CD4+ T cells sorted from blood. Subset denoted: CD45RA+ positively selected. All receptors come from a young man in good health.

This clone was picked up one time. The chain links TRBV6-5 to TRBJ2-1, with 8 nucleotides matching TRBD1. CDR3 length: 14 amino acids. Germline values: CDR1 MNHEY, CDR2 SVGAGI. The junction had 9 bases not matched to a gene; V was cut back by 6 bases and J by 8 bases. In nucleotides, the CDR3 is TGTGCCAGCAGGCCGGGACAGGTGGCTGATGAGCAGTTCTTC. This sequence encodes CASRPGQVADEQFF.

The V gene is TRBV5-4, the J gene TRBJ1-6; TRBD1 matches at 7 bases. V was pared by 2 bases and J by 3 bases, with 2 bases of the junction left unmatched. There are 15 residues in the CDR3. CDR1 and CDR2 (germline): SGHNT, YYREEE (reference sequence). CDR3 bases: TGTGCCAGCAGCTTACAGGGGTACTATAATTCACCCCTCCACTTT. It codes for CASSLQGYYNSPLHF.

About this clone itself: Other DNA sequences within the sample encode an identical CDR3. The J gene is TRBJ1-1, the V gene TRBV19, with D unclear. Looked up from germline, CDR1 is LNHDA and CDR2 is SQIVND (reference sequence). The CDR3 loop spans 13 amino acids. V gave up 1 base and J gave up 1 base, with 4 bases separating them. CDR3 coding DNA: TGTGCCAGTAGTATAGGAGGGAACACTGAAGCTTTCTTT. It codes for CASSIGGNTEAFF.

This chain links TRBV7-9 with TRBJ2-2; TRBD1 matches at 8 bases. With 5 bases clipped from V and 0 bases from J, the junction kept 5 bases outside the gene matches. The CDR3 has 16 residues. Looked up from germline, CDR1 is SEHNR and CDR2 is FQNEAQ (reference sequence). The CDR3 region is CASSGTDRANTGELFF. CDR3 sequence (DNA): TGTGCCAGCAGCGGGACGGACAGGGCGAACACCGGGGAGCTGTTTTTT.

V is TRBV6-6 and J is TRBJ2-5, with 12 bases that match TRBD2. J was trimmed by 4 bases and V by 8 bases; bases with no gene match: 5. CDR3 length: 14 amino acids. Germline-derived CDR1 and CDR2 are MNHNY and SVGAGI (reference sequence). This chain's CDR3 is CASHLAGGGETQYF. CDR3 nucleotide sequence: TGTGCCAGCCACCTAGCGGGAGGGGGAGAGACCCAGTACTTC.

On this clone itself: In the same sample, other DNA sequences code for this CDR3. The chain recombines TRBV7-2 with TRBJ2-2; D may be TRBD1 or TRBD2 (5 bases each). The germline gives CDR1 SGHTA, CDR2 FQGNSA. This CDR3 has 14 amino acids. V was pared by 0 bases and J by 6 bases, with 8 bases between. The CDR3 DNA reads as TGTGCCAGCAGCTTAGCCGGGACCGCCGGGGAGCTGTTTTTT. Protein product: CASSLAGTAGELFF. The full variable domain, completed using reference TRBV7-2 and TRBJ2-2, is GAGVSQSPSNKVTEKGKDVELRCDPISGHTALYWYRQSLGQGLEFLIYFQGNSAPDKSGLPSDRFSAERTGGSVSTLTIQRTQQEDSAVYLCASSLAGTAGELFFGEGSRLTVL.

The chain uses TRBV6-5 and TRBJ1-5, with D tentatively TRBD1 (6 bases). The germline CDR1 and CDR2 sequences are MNHEY and SVGAGI. V was shortened by 2 bases and J by 4 bases, with 12 bases between the two germline ends. The CDR3 covers 15 residues. CDR3 region: CASSYRRDTNQPQHF. As DNA, the CDR3 is TGTGCCAGCAGTTACCGCCGGGACACTAATCAGCCCCAGCATTTT.

The chain couples TRBV6-1 to TRBJ1-5; tentative D call: TRBD1 (6 bases). Germline CDR1 and CDR2: MNHNS and SASEGT. Trimming took off 7 bases at V and 5 bases at J, with 12 bases between the two ends. CDR3 length: 13 residues. CDR3 residues: CASKGGLDQPQHF. The CDR3 DNA sequence: TGTGCCAGCAAAGGGGGTCTCGATCAGCCCCAGCATTTT.

The chain joins TRBV28 to TRBJ2-3, with D possibly being TRBD2 (6 bases). The V end lost 10 bases, the J end lost 1 base, and 15 bases lay between the germline ends. CDR3 length: 14 residues. Germline V gene sequence: CDR1 MDHEN, CDR2 SYDVKM. The CDR3 DNA reads TGTGCCACAGGAGGGGCTAGCCGCACAGATACGCAGTATTTT. It is translated as CATGGASRTDTQYF. Supplemented by reference TRBV28 and TRBJ2-3, the full variable domain reads DVKVTQSSRYLVKRTGEKVFLECVQDMDHENMFWYRQDPGLGLRLIYFSYDVKMKEKGDIPEGYSVSREKKERFSLILESASTNQTSMYLCATGGASRTDTQYFGPGTRLTVL.

This chain joins TRBV11-2 and TRBJ2-7, with D perhaps given as TRBD1 or TRBD2 (6 bases each). Deletions cut 4 bases from V and 6 bases from J, with 19 bases between. Germline V gene sequence: CDR1 SGHAT, CDR2 FQNNGV. The CDR3 loop spans 15 amino acids. The chain's CDR3 is CASSWTEGGKGEQYF. CDR3 in DNA: TGTGCCAGCAGCTGGACAGAGGGGGGAAAAGGCGAGCAGTACTTC.

The chain couples TRBV7-2 to TRBJ1-5; 8 bases map to TRBD1. The CDR3 is 13 amino acids. Germline CDR1 is SGHTA and CDR2 is FQGNSA. The V segment lost 6 bases and the J segment 7 bases; nucleotides outside the gene matches: 5. Here the CDR3 reads CASSFRQGQPQHF. The CDR3 region has the DNA TGTGCCAGCAGTTTCAGACAGGGGCAGCCCCAGCATTTT. Based on the CDR3 plus reference TRBV7-2 and TRBJ1-5, the full variable domain is GAGVSQSPSNKVTEKGKDVELRCDPISGHTALYWYRQSLGQGLEFLIYFQGNSAPDKSGLPSDRFSAERTGGSVSTLTIQRTQQEDSAVYLCASSFRQGQPQHFGDGTRLSIL.

V and J are TRBV30 and TRBJ1-2; 8 bases are a match to TRBD1. Germline loops: CDR1 GTSNPN, CDR2 SVGIG (reference sequence). This CDR3 contains 15 residues. The junction had 10 bases not matched to a gene; V was cut back by 3 bases and J by 4 bases. For the CDR3, the DNA is TGTGCCTGGAGCTACCTGGACAGGGTGGCCTATGGCTACACCTTC. Its translation: CAWSYLDRVAYGYTF.

The chain links TRBV6-1 to TRBJ2-7, with 10 bases lining up with TRBD2. This CDR3 region has 14 residues. From germline, CDR1 is MNHNS and CDR2 SASEGT. V lost 2 bases and J lost 7; bases outside the gene matches: 5. The CDR3 spells CASSERGLAREQYF. The CDR3, as DNA: TGTGCCAGCAGTGAAAGGGGACTAGCGAGGGAGCAGTACTTC.

This clone was seen only a few times. J is TRBJ1-2 and V is TRBV7-9; D is ambiguous. V lost 0 bases to trimming and J lost 3 bases, with 8 bases between them. CDR3 length: 14 residues. From germline, CDR1 is SEHNR and CDR2 FQNEAQ (reference sequence). The CDR3 DNA reads TGTGCCAGCAGCTTAGCGGAATACGACTATGGCTACACCTTC. It is translated as CASSLAEYDYGYTF.

This clone was seen a single time. The CDR3 here is CATSRDYPGLAGGKDTQYF. The CDR3 DNA follows: TGTGCCACCAGCAGAGATTACCCAGGACTAGCGGGAGGGAAAGATACGCAGTATTTT. V and J are TRBV15 and TRBJ2-3; TRBD2 agrees at 15 bases. Germline assignment: CDR1 LNHNV and CDR2 YYDKDF (reference sequence). The V gene end was trimmed by 0 bases and the J gene end by 5 bases; junction bases not matched to a gene: 9. This CDR3 has 19 amino acids.

The chain joins TRBV6-5 to TRBJ1-2, with D tentatively TRBD1 (5 bases). Germline CDR1 and CDR2: MNHEY and SVGAGI. Trimming stripped 2 bases from V and 6 bases from J, with 10 bases between. The CDR3 length is 13 residues. The CDR3 sequence: CASSYRGRNGYTF. CDR3 sequence (DNA): TGTGCCAGCAGTTACCGGGGCCGAAATGGCTACACCTTC.

The chain is built from TRBV6-6 and TRBJ2-5; TRBD1 matches at 10 bases. The CDR3 is made up of 14 amino acids. J gave up 4 bases and V 5 bases, and 4 bases lay outside the gene matches. Looked up from germline, CDR1 is MNHNY and CDR2 is SVGAGI (reference sequence). The DNA of the CDR3 is TGTGCCAGCAGTCCGACAGGGGGCGGAGAGACCCAGTACTTC. Translated, it gives CASSPTGGGETQYF.